The entry below gives a single T cell receptor (beta chain) sequence along with its context. These data are taken from a study of blood T cell repertoires in COVID-19. V dropped 4 bases and J dropped 8; count of bases not matched to a gene: 5. This CDR3 is built from 14 residues. Germline V gives CDR1 ENHRY, CDR2 SYGVKD. Data came from immunoSEQ multiplex PCR; TCRdb stores just in-frame clones and leaves some out. The sample shows around 100,000 clones, around nine tenths of them seen only once. The sample was peripheral blood. The sequence was obtained from a man aged 45 to 65 with active or convalescent COVID-19. The chain combines TRBV10-3 with TRBJ1-4; 9 bases match TRBD1. The CDR3 DNA reads as TGTGCCATCAGTGGAGGGACAGGGAACGAAAAACTGTTTTTT. Its protein product is CAISGGTGNEKLFF.